What follows is one T cell receptor (beta chain) and its context. The sample originates from a study of cytomegalovirus exposure and HLA in healthy donors. Study details: Ancestry clustering placed 81% of under 450 genotyped donors in the Caucasian-associated cluster.

V trimming: 2 bases; J trimming: 2 bases; junction bases outside the gene matches: 3. Germline CDR1 SEHNR, CDR2 FQNEAQ (reference sequence). There are 14 residues in the CDR3. The PCR contained 60 Vbeta and 13 Jbeta primers. Sequenced by immunoSEQ multiplex PCR; TCRdb stores in-frame clones only, minus some. Its table lists under 100,000 clones. What was sequenced was PBMCs. The chain has TRBV7-9 and TRBJ2-7, with 7 nucleotides matching TRBD2. This clonotype was obtained from a woman younger than 45 in good health and CMV-seronegative. CDR3 nucleotides: TGTGCCAGCAGCTTATTCAGCGGGGCCTACGAGCAGTACTTC. It codes for CASSLFSGAYEQYF.